The 23 T cell receptor beta chains below were found in one sample sequenced in a study of beta chain features in type 1 diabetes. Investigators reverse transcribed all isolated RNA, so they sequenced expressed TCRB transcripts. Method: immunoSEQ multiplex PCR; TCRdb's copy keeps in-frame clones and lacks some. Here the sample spans a few hundred thousand clones, over 9.5% being singletons. The source material was naive CD4+ T cells from blood. These receptors originate from a man younger than 35 in good health.

This clone was observed a few times. The chain combines TRBV28 with TRBJ1-2, with TRBD1 matching 10 bases. In germline, CDR1 is MDHEN, CDR2 SYDVKM. The ends lost 2 bases at V and 7 bases at J; junction bases unmatched: 7. The CDR3 runs 15 residues. The CDR3 is CASSLTLGTGAGYTF. In nucleotides, the CDR3 is TGTGCCAGCAGTTTAACCTTAGGGACAGGGGCTGGCTACACCTTC.

The rearrangement joins TRBV6-6 to TRBJ2-3, with 9 positions matching TRBD1. V shed 6 bases and J 4 bases; nucleotides not matched to a gene: 8. The CDR3 length is 15 residues. Germline lookup yields CDR1 MNHNY and CDR2 SVGAGI (reference sequence). The CDR3 spells CASRTGTGTPDTQYF. In DNA form, the CDR3 reads TGTGCCAGCAGAACCGGGACAGGGACCCCAGATACGCAGTATTTT.

This chain uses TRBV7-3 with TRBJ2-2; 7 positions match TRBD2. Germline V gene data show CDR1 as SGHTA and CDR2 as FQGTGA. The CDR3 is 15 residues long. V gave up 4 bases and J gave up 4 bases; unmatched junction bases: 6. CDR3 nucleotides: TGTGCCAGCAGCTCATCGGGGGGAGGCACCGGGGAGCTGTTTTTT. Translating it yields CASSSSGGGTGELFF.

This clone has a handful of counts. The chain links TRBV5-1 to TRBJ2-1, with D possibly being TRBD2 (5 bases). Germline V gene sequence: CDR1 SGHRS, CDR2 YFSETQ. CDR3 length: 14 residues. V was shortened by 0 bases and J by 7 bases, with 11 bases between the two germline ends. The CDR3 spells CASSLEVSGNEQFF. The CDR3 DNA is TGCGCCAGCAGCTTGGAAGTCTCGGGGAATGAGCAGTTCTTC.

The table lists this clone with many counts. The V gene is TRBV13, the J gene TRBJ2-7, with 10 bases lining up with TRBD2. The ends lost 5 bases at V and 3 bases at J; junction bases unmatched: 7. The CDR3 covers 15 residues. Germline V gives CDR1 PRHDT, CDR2 FYEKMQ (reference sequence). CDR3: CASSPVLAGVYEQYF. In DNA form, the CDR3 reads TGTGCCAGCAGCCCGGTGCTAGCGGGAGTCTACGAGCAGTACTTC.

V usage is TRBV30 and J usage is TRBJ2-5; 7 bases fit TRBD1. In germline, CDR1 is GTSNPN, CDR2 SVGIG (reference sequence). Unmatched junction bases numbered 9, after V lost 4 bases and J lost 4 bases. CDR3 length: 14 amino acids. This CDR3 is CAWTPGTAVETQYF. In DNA form, the CDR3 reads TGTGCCTGGACCCCGGGGACAGCCGTAGAGACCCAGTACTTC. Based on the CDR3 plus reference TRBV30 and TRBJ2-5, the full variable domain is SQTIHQWPATLVQPVGSPLSLECTVEGTSNPNLYWYRQAAGRGLQLLFYSVGIGQISSEVPQNLSASRPQDRQFILSSKKLLLSDSGFYLCAWTPGTAVETQYFGPGTRLLVL.

This clone has just a few counts. A read error may account for a junction end that differs from germline. CDR3 sequence reads: CASSQDLWGLDGYTF. The CDR3 DNA is TGCGCCAGCAGTCAAGACCTTTGGGGGCTCGATGGCTACACCTTC. The chain uses TRBV4-3 and TRBJ1-2; D perhaps matches TRBD1 (6 bases). CDR1 and CDR2 (germline): LGHNA, YSLEER. CDR3 length equals 15 residues.

The J gene is TRBJ2-7, the V gene TRBV10-3, with D maybe TRBD1 (6 bases). Trimming took off 6 bases at V and 2 bases at J, with 14 bases between the two ends. CDR1 and CDR2 from the germline V gene are ENHRY and SYGVKD. CDR3 length: 14 residues. The chain's CDR3 is CAISDRTQTYEQYF. DNA for the CDR3: TGTGCCATCAGCGACAGGACCCAGACCTACGAGCAGTACTTC.

This clone was seen only a few times. This chain uses TRBV7-2 with TRBJ1-5, with D maybe TRBD1 (6 bases). This CDR3 is built from 13 residues. Trimming cost V 6 bases and J 5 bases, with 11 bases left between them. The germline V gene has CDR1 SGHTA and CDR2 FQGNSA. CDR3 amino acids: CASRGTGHQPQHF. The CDR3 DNA is TGTGCCAGCAGGGGTACAGGGCATCAGCCCCAGCATTTT.

The V gene is TRBV18, the J gene TRBJ2-1; 10 bases are shared with TRBD2. This CDR3 contains 16 residues. The germline CDR1 and CDR2 sequences are KGHSH and LQKENI. V trimming: 3 bases; J trimming: 10 bases; junction bases outside the gene matches: 12. The CDR3, as DNA: TGTGCCAGCTCACCGATCTGGTCTAGCGGGAGTGCAGAGCAGTTCTTC. Amino acid sequence: CASSPIWSSGSAEQFF.

V and J are TRBV5-1 and TRBJ2-1; D gene uncertain. The CDR3 has 13 residues. Germline CDR1 and CDR2: SGHRS and YFSETQ. V dropped 0 bases and J dropped 7 bases, with 8 bases sitting between them. CDR3: CASSLESGNEQFF. The CDR3 bases are TGCGCCAGCAGCTTGGAGTCCGGGAATGAGCAGTTCTTC.

This clone turned up a few times. The same CDR3 arises from other DNA sequences in this sample as well. The chain combines TRBV5-4 with TRBJ2-2; D is perhaps TRBD2 (6 bases). This CDR3 is 14 amino acids long. V was pared by 0 bases and J by 5 bases, with 8 bases between. From germline, CDR1 is SGHNT and CDR2 YYREEE (reference sequence). The CDR3 is CASSLAGGTGELFF. The CDR3 nucleotides are TGTGCCAGCAGCTTGGCTGGGGGGACCGGGGAGCTGTTTTTT. Together with reference TRBV5-4 and TRBJ2-2, the CDR3 gives the full variable domain: ETGVTQSPTHLIKTRGQQVTLRCSSQSGHNTVSWYQQALGQGPQFIFQYYREEENGRGNFPPRFSGLQFPNYSSELNVNALELDDSALYLCASSLAGGTGELFFGEGSRLTVL.

This clone was picked up a small number of times. The rearrangement joins TRBV29-1 to TRBJ2-2; D gene uncertain. V was trimmed by 6 bases and J by 2 bases, leaving 13 bases between them. The CDR3 covers 14 residues. Germline V lookup: CDR1 SQVTM, CDR2 ANQGSEA. The CDR3 nucleotides read TGCAGCGTCCGCAGAGGCGCAAACACCGGGGAGCTGTTTTTT. It yields the protein CSVRRGANTGELFF.

This clone was detected only a few times. The V call is TRBV7-8, the J call TRBJ2-7; 8 nucleotides line up with TRBD2. Germline V gene lookup returns CDR1 SGHVS and CDR2 FQNEAQ. V lost 3 bases to trimming and J lost 2 bases; unmatched junction nucleotides: 9. This CDR3 comprises 16 residues. CDR3 amino acids: CASSFGRAGGTYEQYF. The CDR3 region has the DNA TGTGCCAGCAGCTTCGGTCGGGCGGGAGGCACCTACGAGCAGTACTTC. Supplemented by reference TRBV7-8 and TRBJ2-7, the full variable domain reads GAGVSQSPRYKVAKRGQDVALRCDPISGHVSLFWYQQALGQGPEFLTYFQNEAQLDKSGLPSDRFFAERPEGSVSTLKIQRTQQEDSAVYLCASSFGRAGGTYEQYFGPGTRLTVT.

This clone was observed a few times. The V gene is TRBV4-2, the J gene TRBJ2-6; the match to TRBD1 covers 10 bases. The CDR3 has 17 residues. V shed 4 bases, J shed 1 base, and the junction held 4 bases outside the gene matches. Germline V gives CDR1 LGHNA, CDR2 YNFKEQ. The CDR3 sequence is CASSLGQGESGANVLTF. In DNA, the CDR3 is TGTGCCAGCAGCCTCGGACAGGGGGAGTCTGGGGCCAACGTCCTGACTTTC.

This clone was counted between two and nine times. The gene calls are TRBV7-6 and TRBJ2-5, with 7 positions matching TRBD2. The CDR3 contains 17 residues. The V gene's germline CDR1 is SGHVS and CDR2 FNYEAQ. V shed 2 bases and J 5 bases; nucleotides not matched to a gene: 14. This chain's CDR3 is CASSLTLRGRAGETQYF. CDR3 DNA: TGTGCCAGCAGCTTAACCCTCCGGGGGAGGGCTGGGGAGACCCAGTACTTC.

This clone turned up a few times. This rearrangement joins TRBV5-1 to TRBJ2-7; 7 positions match TRBD1. Per germline, CDR1 SGHRS and CDR2 YFSETQ. CDR3 length equals 15 residues. V trimming: 4 bases; J trimming: 0 bases; junction bases outside the gene matches: 7. The CDR3 region has the DNA TGCGCCAGCAGCGTAGGGACAGCGAGCTCCTACGAGCAGTACTTC. Amino acid sequence: CASSVGTASSYEQYF. The whole variable domain, remainder taken from reference TRBV5-1 and TRBJ2-7, is KAGVTQTPRYLIKTRGQQVTLSCSPISGHRSVSWYQQTPGQGLQFLFEYFSETQRNKGNFPGRFSGRQFSNSRSEMNVSTLELGDSALYLCASSVGTASSYEQYFGPGTRLTVT.

This clone has more than one count but fewer than ten. The V gene is TRBV25-1, the J gene TRBJ1-3, with D possibly matching TRBD1 (6 bases). Germline lookup yields CDR1 MGHDK and CDR2 SYGVNS. V lost 6 bases, J lost 2 bases, and 14 bases lay in between. The CDR3 extends over 15 amino acids. CDR3 coding DNA: TGTGCCAGCAGCGCCGGGACACTGACTGGAAACACCATATATTTT. This sequence encodes CASSAGTLTGNTIYF.

This chain connects TRBV29-1 to TRBJ1-2; 8 bases are shared with TRBD1. Germline loops: CDR1 SQVTM, CDR2 ANQGSEA. With V trimmed by 5 bases and J by 4 bases, 9 bases remained unmatched. The CDR3 covers 14 residues. As DNA, the CDR3 is TGCAGCGTTCAGGACATTACAGGGGGCTATGGCTACACCTTC. Its translation is CSVQDITGGYGYTF.

This clone appeared a few times. The chain's CDR3 is CASPTGGREETQYF. The DNA of the CDR3 is TGTGCCAGCCCGACAGGGGGGCGGGAAGAGACCCAGTACTTC. The chain combines TRBV25-1 with TRBJ2-5; 9 nucleotides agree with TRBD1. Germline CDR1 and CDR2: MGHDK and SYGVNS. This CDR3 has 14 residues. The V and J ends lost 8 bases and 3 bases, in that order; junction bases with no gene match: 7.

The chain combines TRBV18 with TRBJ2-7; weak D call: TRBD2 (5 bases). Germline V gene lookup returns CDR1 KGHSH and CDR2 LQKENI. Trimming cost V 2 bases and J 2 bases, with 10 bases left between them. This CDR3 spans 14 amino acids. In DNA, the CDR3 is TGTGCCAGCTCACCAGTCAGCGGCACCTACGAGCAGTACTTC. Residues: CASSPVSGTYEQYF.

This sequence joins TRBV25-1 and TRBJ2-3, with 7 bases matching TRBD2. Germline V gene lookup returns CDR1 MGHDK and CDR2 SYGVNS. This CDR3 region has 15 residues. V was pared by 2 bases and J by 5 bases, with 7 bases of the junction left unmatched. The CDR3 region has the DNA TGTGCCAGCAGTGAACTACTCACTAGCGTAGATACGCAGTATTTT. Translated, it gives CASSELLTSVDTQYF.

In this sample, this clone turned up a few times. The chain links TRBV18 to TRBJ2-7; perhaps TRBD2 as D (6 bases). The CDR3 runs to 16 residues. The germline gives CDR1 KGHSH, CDR2 LQKENI. V gave up 2 bases and J gave up 4 bases, with 18 bases separating them. The CDR3: CASSPIGGTTSYEQYF. DNA of the CDR3: TGTGCCAGCTCACCAATTGGCGGGACGACCTCTTACGAGCAGTACTTC.